Described below is a single TCR beta chain sequence and its context. Its antigen remains unknown. Mismatch with germline at one junction end may stem from a read error. The sample belongs to a study of tumor and adjacent non-tumor tissue in lung cancer. Study-level background: Stage I to III disease affected 10 men and about five women aged about 30 to 85. Whole-study findings and limits: Tumor tissue had significantly higher TCR diversity than normal lung.

The germline V gene has CDR1 SGHAT and CDR2 FQNNGV. This CDR3 is 15 amino acids long. Three rounds of nested PCR, following a modified ARM-PCR protocol, produced the TCRbeta library. TCRdb reprocessed the multiplex PCR reads with MiXCR, giving one entry per CDR3 protein. The sample lists 91,000 or so distinct CDR3 sequences, about 67% occurring once. RNA was extracted from bulk tissue without any cell sorting. The source is a man in his fifties or sixties with non-small cell lung cancer. The chain uses TRBV11-2 and TRBJ2-1; possible D gene TRBD2, 5 bases. Sequencing was carried out using lung tumor tissue. The CDR3 DNA follows: TGCGCCAGCAGCCCGCACCGGGGAATGAGGGATGAGAAGTTCTTC. Its protein is CASSPHRGMRDEKFF.